These 12 T cell receptor beta chains share one sample of origin, sequenced in a study of OX40 agonist ivuxolimab in advanced cancers. Using immunoSEQ multiplex PCR, the repertoire was profiled, and TCRdb retains in-frame clones only, with some absent. The table lists approximately 24,000 clones, more than 80% of them singletons, with around 16% in the top ten. Specimen: CD4+ or CD8+ T cells sorted from blood, collected in a trial of the OX40 agonist ivuxolimab. Receptors were obtained from an adult with an advanced solid tumor such as melanoma, head and neck, liver or kidney cancer.

The rearrangement links TRBV30 to TRBJ1-5; D gene unclear. CDR3 length: 12 residues. Germline V gene data show CDR1 as GTSNPN and CDR2 as SVGIG (reference sequence). V was cut by 1 base and J by 4 bases, with 5 bases left in between. The CDR3 sequence: CAWSEGNQPQHF. CDR3 coding DNA: TGTGCCTGGAGTGAAGGGAATCAGCCCCAGCATTTT.

The chain uses TRBV7-8 and TRBJ1-1; TRBD1 agrees at 7 bases. The germline V gene has CDR1 SGHVS and CDR2 FQNEAQ. The J segment lost 4 bases and the V segment lost 5 bases, leaving 7 bases of the junction unmatched. The CDR3 is made up of 14 amino acids. In DNA form, the CDR3 reads TGTGCCAGCAGCACAGACAGGGTGGCCACTGAAGCTTTCTTT. This gives the protein CASSTDRVATEAFF.

This clone has more than one count but fewer than ten. The chain combines TRBV5-1 with TRBJ2-1; no definite D call. V lost 0 bases and J 6 bases, leaving 7 bases between the germline ends. Germline loops: CDR1 SGHRS, CDR2 YFSETQ. CDR3 length: 13 amino acids. CDR3 amino acids: CASSLGQRNEQFF. The CDR3 DNA sequence: TGCGCCAGCAGCTTGGGGCAGCGCAATGAGCAGTTCTTC.

The chain is built from TRBV5-1 and TRBJ2-7; D gene ambiguous. The ends were cut back, 0 bases at V and 3 bases at J, with 16 bases in the middle. This CDR3 region has 16 residues. CDR1 SGHRS and CDR2 YFSETQ come from the germline V gene. CDR3 residues: CASSLAKGLKDYEQYF. DNA of the CDR3: TGCGCCAGCAGCTTGGCCAAGGGCCTCAAGGACTACGAGCAGTACTTC.

This clone was recorded once. In nucleotides, the CDR3 is TGTGCCAGCACGATCGGGGACAGCAACACCGGGGAGCTGTTTTTT. Amino acids: CASTIGDSNTGELFF. The chain couples TRBV7-9 to TRBJ2-2; 7 bases are shared with TRBD1. V was pared by 7 bases and J by 2 bases, with 7 bases of the junction left unmatched. This CDR3 spans 15 amino acids. Germline CDR1 is SEHNR and CDR2 is FQNEAQ (reference sequence).

This chain uses TRBV15 with TRBJ2-2; D remains unclear. V lost 8 bases and J lost 6, with 7 bases in between. This CDR3 is 11 amino acids long. Per the germline V gene, CDR1 is LNHNV and CDR2 is YYDKDF (reference sequence). The CDR3 is CATGMSGELFF. CDR3 DNA sequence: TGTGCCACCGGTATGTCCGGGGAGCTGTTTTTT.

The chain combines TRBV5-1 with TRBJ1-1; D unresolved. Germline CDR1 is SGHRS and CDR2 is YFSETQ. The length of the CDR3 is 15 residues. Trimming took off 0 bases at V and 1 base at J, with 10 bases between the two ends. CDR3 loop: CASSLERIPNTEAFF. DNA of the CDR3: TGCGCCAGCAGCTTGGAAAGGATCCCGAACACTGAAGCTTTCTTT.

The chain employs TRBV11-1 and TRBJ2-7; D may be TRBD1 or TRBD2 (5 bases each). CDR3 length: 14 residues. Deletions cut 1 base from V and 6 bases from J, with 13 bases between. Germline assignment: CDR1 SGHAT and CDR2 FQDESV (reference sequence). For the CDR3, the DNA is TGTGCCAGCAGCTTAGGGGGACCAGTAGTCGAGCAGTACTTC. It yields the protein CASSLGGPVVEQYF.

The chain is built from TRBV7-8 and TRBJ1-6; 9 nucleotides line up with TRBD1. Germline V gene sequence: CDR1 SGHVS, CDR2 FQNEAQ. Trimming removed 3 bases from V and 6 bases from J; junction bases left unmatched: 3. This CDR3 region has 15 residues. The CDR3 region is CASSFLTGGNSPLHF. CDR3 in DNA: TGTGCCAGCAGCTTTCTGACAGGGGGTAATTCACCCCTCCACTTT. Combining the CDR3 with reference TRBV7-8 and TRBJ1-6 gives the whole variable domain GAGVSQSPRYKVAKRGQDVALRCDPISGHVSLFWYQQALGQGPEFLTYFQNEAQLDKSGLPSDRFFAERPEGSVSTLKIQRTQQEDSAVYLCASSFLTGGNSPLHFGNGTRLTVT.

The genes are TRBV15 and TRBJ2-2, with 9 bases fitting TRBD1. The CDR3 runs to 15 residues. From germline, CDR1 is LNHNV and CDR2 YYDKDF (reference sequence). Losses at the gene ends were 1 base for V and 5 bases for J; bases not matched to a gene: 2. Here the CDR3 DNA reads TGTGCCACCAGCAGAGGGACAGGGGAAACCGGGGAGCTGTTTTTT. Amino acid sequence: CATSRGTGETGELFF.

The chain combines TRBV11-3 with TRBJ1-3, with D unclear. Germline values: CDR1 SGHNT, CDR2 YENEEA. The CDR3 extends over 13 amino acids. V lost 5 bases and J lost 0, with 5 bases in between. CDR3 nucleotides: TGTGCCAGCAGCCATAACTCTGGAAACACCATATATTTT. It specifies CASSHNSGNTIYF.

This rearrangement joins TRBV7-9 to TRBJ1-6; possible D gene TRBD1, 6 bases. V was trimmed by 2 bases and J by 7 bases, leaving 12 bases between them. This CDR3 spans 15 amino acids. CDR1 and CDR2 (germline): SEHNR, FQNEAQ (reference sequence). The CDR3 sequence: CASSLSGGGNSPLHF. The CDR3 nucleotides read TGTGCCAGCAGCTTATCCGGGGGCGGGAATTCACCCCTCCACTTT.